These 17 T cell receptor beta chains were sequenced from one sample in a study of OX40 agonist ivuxolimab in advanced cancers. The table came from immunoSEQ multiplex PCR; TCRdb's copy has only in-frame clones and leaves some out. The sample includes approximately 9,300 clones, 63% of them seen just once. The source was CD4+ or CD8+ T cells sorted from blood, collected in a trial of the OX40 agonist ivuxolimab. The source of these receptors is an adult with an advanced solid tumor such as melanoma, head and neck, liver or kidney cancer.

The chain recombines TRBV7-6 with TRBJ1-6; D gene unclear. V lost 4 bases, J lost 10 bases, and 17 bases lay in between. The germline gives CDR1 SGHVS, CDR2 FNYEAQ. The length of the CDR3 is 15 residues. The CDR3 DNA reads as TGTGCCAGCAGCTCGACTCCCGGGGATTTGTCACCCCTCCACTTT. Translating gives CASSSTPGDLSPLHF.

The rearrangement uses TRBV28 and TRBJ2-1, with D perhaps matching TRBD1 (6 bases). The CDR3 contains 15 residues. With 7 bases removed from V and 4 bases from J, the gap between germline ends came to 17 bases. The V gene's germline CDR1 is MDHEN and CDR2 SYDVKM. The CDR3 loop is CASTNPPTGYNEQFF. The CDR3 nucleotides read TGTGCCAGCACCAATCCCCCAACAGGGTACAATGAGCAGTTCTTC.

V is TRBV10-3 and J is TRBJ2-7; D is perhaps TRBD1 (6 bases). The CDR3 runs 13 residues. The germline gives CDR1 ENHRY, CDR2 SYGVKD. The V and J ends lost 7 bases and 0 bases respectively, with 10 bases between them. The CDR3 protein is CAITPDSSYEQYF. CDR3 coding DNA: TGTGCCATCACCCCGGACAGCTCCTACGAGCAGTACTTC.

This clone was detected once. The chain couples TRBV4-1 to TRBJ2-1; TRBD1 agrees at 10 bases. Germline V gene sequence: CDR1 MGHRA, CDR2 YSYEKL. The CDR3 is 13 residues long. Unmatched junction bases numbered 1, after V lost 5 bases and J lost 6 bases. CDR3 sequence: CASSWDRGNEQFF. CDR3 coding DNA: TGCGCCAGCAGCTGGGACAGGGGCAATGAGCAGTTCTTC.

The DNA for the CDR3 is TGTGCCAGCAGCGAGAGAGGGTCTACAGGACAAGAGACCCAGTACTTC. Its translation is CASSERGSTGQETQYF. This chain links TRBV9 with TRBJ2-5; possibly TRBD1 or TRBD2 for D (5 bases each). Germline V lookup: CDR1 SGDLS, CDR2 YYNGEE. The CDR3 sequence is 16 residues long. V was shortened by 3 bases and J by 2 bases, with 17 bases between the two germline ends.

This clone was detected only once. This chain links TRBV5-4 with TRBJ2-7, with D tentatively TRBD2 (5 bases). The CDR3 sequence is 13 residues long. V lost 4 bases and J 4 bases, leaving 12 bases between the germline ends. The germline V gene has CDR1 SGHNT and CDR2 YYREEE (reference sequence). CDR3 DNA sequence: TGTGCCAGCAGCCCACTGGGAGAGTACGAGCAGTACTTC. Translation: CASSPLGEYEQYF.

V and J are TRBV6-1 and TRBJ2-1; 9 bases match TRBD2. There are 15 residues in the CDR3. Per the germline V gene, CDR1 is MNHNS and CDR2 is SASEGT. V was clipped by 3 bases and J by 3 bases; unmatched bases: 3. The CDR3, as DNA: TGTGCCAGCAGTGACACTAGCGGGTACTACAATGAGCAGTTCTTC. As protein: CASSDTSGYYNEQFF.

The V call is TRBV28, the J call TRBJ2-5, with 8 bases lining up with TRBD1. The CDR3 has 14 residues. The germline V gene encodes CDR1 MDHEN and CDR2 SYDVKM. V was clipped by 4 bases and J by 0 bases; unmatched bases: 1. The CDR3: CASSSTGDQETQYF. CDR3 DNA: TGTGCCAGCAGTTCGACAGGGGACCAAGAGACCCAGTACTTC.

This sequence joins TRBV9 and TRBJ2-1, with 8 bases aligning to TRBD2. Looked up from germline, CDR1 is SGDLS and CDR2 is YYNGEE. V lost 4 bases, J lost 9 bases, and 12 bases stayed unmatched. The CDR3 covers 15 residues. This CDR3 is CASSPPGLVMSEQFF. The CDR3 nucleotides are TGTGCCAGCAGCCCCCCGGGACTAGTTATGAGTGAGCAGTTCTTC.

This clone was picked up a small number of times. The V gene is TRBV28, the J gene TRBJ2-1; 9 bases are a match to TRBD1. CDR3 length equals 14 residues. Germline CDR1 reads MDHEN; CDR2 reads SYDVKM. V was pared by 8 bases and J by 4 bases, with 6 bases of the junction left unmatched. Written as DNA, the CDR3 is TGTGCCAGCGAGGGACAGGGTCGTTACAATGAGCAGTTCTTC. Protein: CASEGQGRYNEQFF.

J is TRBJ2-3 and V is TRBV19, with 9 bases identical to TRBD2. After removal of 6 bases from V and 5 bases from J, the junction contained 0 bases not matched to a gene. The CDR3 length is 12 residues. Germline V gives CDR1 LNHDA, CDR2 SQIVND (reference sequence). For the CDR3, the DNA is TGTGCCAGTAGACTAGCGGGAGATACGCAGTATTTT. Translation gives CASRLAGDTQYF. Full variable domain (rest looked up from reference TRBV19 and TRBJ2-3): DGGITQSPKYLFRKEGQNVTLSCEQNLNHDAMYWYRQDPGQGLRLIYYSQIVNDFQKGDIAEGYSVSREKKESFPLTVTSAQKNPTAFYLCASRLAGDTQYFGPGTRLTVL.

The chain is built from TRBV19 and TRBJ2-3; TRBD2 matches at 7 bases. The V gene's germline CDR1 is LNHDA and CDR2 SQIVND (reference sequence). The CDR3 spans 16 residues. J lost 1 base, V lost 7 bases, and 11 bases had no gene match. This CDR3 reads CASKSLAEFGTDTQYF. The DNA for the CDR3 is TGTGCCAGTAAGAGTCTAGCGGAATTCGGCACAGATACGCAGTATTTT.

This clone is medium-sized (0.01 to 0.1%). The chain is built from TRBV6-1 and TRBJ2-7; no reliable D call. The CDR3 loop spans 13 amino acids. Between the trimmed V and J ends, which lost 5 bases and 3 bases, there was a span of 11 bases. Germline assignment: CDR1 MNHNS and CDR2 SASEGT. The CDR3 is CASSWYTNYEQYF. Written as DNA, the CDR3 is TGTGCCAGCAGTTGGTACACCAACTACGAGCAGTACTTC.

In this sample, this clone turned up many times. This sample also contains other DNA sequences that code for the same CDR3. The chain has TRBV27 and TRBJ2-3; D gene unclear. Trimming pared 3 bases from V and 5 bases from J, leaving 12 bases between. Germline V gene sequence: CDR1 MNHEY, CDR2 SMNVEV (reference sequence). The CDR3 length is 14 residues. In nucleotides, the CDR3 is TGTGCCAGCAGTTTGATAAAAGTGGGAGATACGCAGTATTTT. The encoded protein is CASSLIKVGDTQYF.

J is TRBJ2-1 and V is TRBV15; 12 bases are a match to TRBD2. The V gene end was trimmed by 5 bases and the J gene end by 1 base; junction bases not matched to a gene: 3. From germline, CDR1 is LNHNV and CDR2 YYDKDF (reference sequence). This CDR3 spans 16 amino acids. The CDR3 DNA reads TGTGCCACCAGCGCTCTAGCGGGAGGGTCCTACAATGAGCAGTTCTTC. Its protein is CATSALAGGSYNEQFF.

The J gene is TRBJ2-7, the V gene TRBV27; tentatively, D is TRBD1 or TRBD2 (5 bases each). The CDR3 has 12 residues. The germline V gene has CDR1 MNHEY and CDR2 SMNVEV (reference sequence). The V end lost 0 bases, the J end lost 6 bases, and 6 bases lay between the germline ends. CDR3 region: CASSLSGTEQYF. The CDR3 DNA is TGTGCCAGCAGTTTATCAGGGACCGAGCAGTACTTC.

The rearrangement uses TRBV28 and TRBJ1-1, with D possibly being TRBD1 (5 bases). V lost 6 bases and J 1 base, leaving 12 bases between the germline ends. The CDR3 spans 14 residues. Per the germline V gene, CDR1 is MDHEN and CDR2 is SYDVKM. The CDR3, as DNA: TGTGCCAGCAGCTGGGGCAGGCCGAACACTGAAGCTTTCTTT. It translates to CASSWGRPNTEAFF.